The 8 T cell receptor beta chains below come from one sample, sequenced in a study of blood T cell repertoires in COVID-19. The method was immunoSEQ multiplex PCR; TCRdb's version includes in-frame clones alone and lacks a portion of them. The sample includes fewer than 250,000 clones, roughly 84% seen only once; the top ten take approximately 20%. Sequenced sample: peripheral blood. These TCRs come from a young man with active or convalescent COVID-19.

This clone has just a few counts. The genes are TRBV28 and TRBJ1-3; unclear D gene. CDR1 MDHEN and CDR2 SYDVKM come from the germline V gene. V was shortened by 2 bases and J by 11 bases, with 7 bases between the two germline ends. CDR3 length equals 11 residues. The CDR3: CASSLGPSIYF. The CDR3, as DNA: TGTGCCAGCAGTTTAGGGCCGTCCATATATTTT.

The chain employs TRBV24-1 and TRBJ2-1, with 13 bases fitting TRBD2. The J segment lost 3 bases and the V segment lost 4 bases, leaving 5 bases of the junction unmatched. Germline-derived CDR1 and CDR2 are KGHDR and SFDVKD. The CDR3 loop spans 17 amino acids. The CDR3 DNA is TGTGCCACCAGTGACTACGGACTAGCGGGGGTCTACAATGAGCAGTTCTTC. The encoded protein is CATSDYGLAGVYNEQFF.

The J gene is TRBJ1-5, the V gene TRBV28; the match to TRBD1 covers 7 bases. Germline V gene lookup returns CDR1 MDHEN and CDR2 SYDVKM. The V segment lost 6 bases and the J segment 7 bases; nucleotides outside the gene matches: 12. This CDR3 contains 15 residues. Written as DNA, the CDR3 is TGTGCCAGCAGGGACGAAAGGGGGCTAGGGCAGCCCCAGCATTTT. Translation: CASRDERGLGQPQHF.

This chain connects TRBV30 to TRBJ1-6; perhaps TRBD1 as D (6 bases). This CDR3 region has 19 residues. Trimming left V 2 bases short and J 0 bases short, with 20 bases between. Germline CDR1 and CDR2: GTSNPN and SVGIG (reference sequence). CDR3 amino acids: CAWSPTGGFGGSYNSPLHF. The CDR3 DNA reads as TGTGCCTGGAGTCCCACGGGGGGCTTCGGGGGCTCCTATAATTCACCCCTCCACTTT.

This sequence joins TRBV28 and TRBJ1-2, with 10 bases that match TRBD1. With 7 bases clipped from V and 10 bases from J, the junction kept 12 bases outside the gene matches. Germline V gene data show CDR1 as MDHEN and CDR2 as SYDVKM. The CDR3 is 14 amino acids. For the CDR3, the DNA is TGTGCCAGCATCCAAGGGGGGACAGGGGAGATCTACACCTTC. It is translated as CASIQGGTGEIYTF.

This clone has just a few counts. This chain uses TRBV19 with TRBJ2-1, with TRBD1 as a possible D gene (7 bases). The CDR3 totals 14 residues. Germline-derived CDR1 and CDR2 are LNHDA and SQIVND (reference sequence). V lost 5 bases, J lost 4 bases, and 12 bases lay in between. The CDR3 coding sequence is TGTGCCAGTAGTGGAGGGGGCTGGTACAATGAGCAGTTCTTC. Amino acid sequence: CASSGGGWYNEQFF.

The rearrangement joins TRBV9 to TRBJ1-2; a weak D match, TRBD1 (6 bases). V was trimmed by 2 bases and J by 8 bases, leaving 10 bases between them. This CDR3 region has 12 residues. Germline V CDR1 and CDR2: SGDLS, YYNGEE. The CDR3 reads CASSVVRGGYTF. Written as DNA, the CDR3 is TGTGCCAGCAGCGTTGTCAGGGGCGGCTACACCTTC. Together with reference TRBV9 and TRBJ1-2, the CDR3 gives the full variable domain: DSGVTQTPKHLITATGQRVTLRCSPRSGDLSVYWYQQSLDQGLQFLIQYYNGEERAKGNILERFSAQQFPDLHSELNLSSLELGDSALYFCASSVVRGGYTFGSGTRLTVV.

This chain connects TRBV3-1 (or the pseudogene TRBV3-2) to TRBJ2-5; maybe TRBD1 (5 bases). Germline-derived CDR1 and CDR2 are LGHDT and YNNKEL (reference sequence). There are 15 residues in the CDR3. Between the trimmed V and J ends, which lost 2 bases and 9 bases, there was a span of 19 bases. CDR3 nucleotide sequence: TGTGCCAGCAGCCAAAGGCTGGGGCACCCGGCACCCCAGTACTTC. The encoded protein is CASSQRLGHPAPQYF.